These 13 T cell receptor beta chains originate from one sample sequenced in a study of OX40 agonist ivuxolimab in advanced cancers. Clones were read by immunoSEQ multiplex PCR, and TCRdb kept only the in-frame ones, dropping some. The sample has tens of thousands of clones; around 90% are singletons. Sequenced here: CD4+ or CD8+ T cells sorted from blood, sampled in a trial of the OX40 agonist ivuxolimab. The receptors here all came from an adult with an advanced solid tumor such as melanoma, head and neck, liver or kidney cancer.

The CDR3 reads CASTRAGSYNEQFF. The CDR3 DNA sequence: TGTGCCAGCACGAGGGCCGGGAGCTACAATGAGCAGTTCTTC. V usage is TRBV9 and J usage is TRBJ2-1, with D perhaps TRBD2 (6 bases). The CDR3 spans 14 residues. CDR1 SGDLS and CDR2 YYNGEE come from the germline V gene. Trimming removed 6 bases at V and 3 bases at J, with 13 bases between.

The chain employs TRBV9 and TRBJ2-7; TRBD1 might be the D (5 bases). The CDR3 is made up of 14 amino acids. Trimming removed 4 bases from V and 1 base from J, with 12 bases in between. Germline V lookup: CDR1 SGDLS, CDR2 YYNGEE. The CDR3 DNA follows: TGTGCCAGCAGCAAATCGTCAGGGTCCTACGAGCAGTACTTC. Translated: CASSKSSGSYEQYF.

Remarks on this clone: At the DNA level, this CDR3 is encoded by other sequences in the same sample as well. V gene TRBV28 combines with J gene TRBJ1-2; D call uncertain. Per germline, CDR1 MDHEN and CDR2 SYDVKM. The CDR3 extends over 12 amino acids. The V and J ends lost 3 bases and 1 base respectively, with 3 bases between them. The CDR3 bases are TGTGCCAGCAGTTTGGGTAACTATGGCTACACCTTC. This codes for CASSLGNYGYTF.

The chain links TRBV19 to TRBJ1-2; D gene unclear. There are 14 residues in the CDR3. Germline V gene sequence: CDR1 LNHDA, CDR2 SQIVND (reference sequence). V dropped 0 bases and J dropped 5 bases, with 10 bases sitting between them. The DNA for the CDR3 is TGTGCCAGTAGTATAGAGGCTATCAGTTATGGCTACACCTTC. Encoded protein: CASSIEAISYGYTF.

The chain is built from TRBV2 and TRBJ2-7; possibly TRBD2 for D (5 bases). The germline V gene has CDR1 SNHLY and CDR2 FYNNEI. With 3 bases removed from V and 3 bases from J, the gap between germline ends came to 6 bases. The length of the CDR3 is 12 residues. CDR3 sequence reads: CASSDGGYEQYF. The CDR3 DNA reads TGTGCCAGCAGTGACGGAGGCTACGAGCAGTACTTC.

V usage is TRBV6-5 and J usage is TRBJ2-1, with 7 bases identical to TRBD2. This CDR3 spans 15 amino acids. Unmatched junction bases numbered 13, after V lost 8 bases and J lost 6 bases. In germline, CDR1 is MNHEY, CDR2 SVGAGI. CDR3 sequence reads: CASLPRRDYPNEQFF. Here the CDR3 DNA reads TGTGCCAGCCTCCCCCGCCGGGACTACCCCAATGAGCAGTTCTTC.

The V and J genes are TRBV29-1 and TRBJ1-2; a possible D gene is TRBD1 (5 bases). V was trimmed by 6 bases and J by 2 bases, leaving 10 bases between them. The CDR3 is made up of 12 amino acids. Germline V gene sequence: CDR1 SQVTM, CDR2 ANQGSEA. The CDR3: CSVSGANYGYTF. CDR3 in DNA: TGCAGCGTCTCCGGGGCAAACTATGGCTACACCTTC.

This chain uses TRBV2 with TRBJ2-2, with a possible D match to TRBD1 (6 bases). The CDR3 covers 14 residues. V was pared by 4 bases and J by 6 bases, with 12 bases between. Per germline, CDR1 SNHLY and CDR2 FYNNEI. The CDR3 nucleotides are TGTGCCAGCAGTGTTAGGGGGACCTCCGGGGAGCTGTTTTTT. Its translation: CASSVRGTSGELFF.

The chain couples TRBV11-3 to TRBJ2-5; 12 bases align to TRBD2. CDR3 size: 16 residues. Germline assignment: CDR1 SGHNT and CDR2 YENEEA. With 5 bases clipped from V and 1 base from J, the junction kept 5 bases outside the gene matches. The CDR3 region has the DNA TGTGCCAGCAGCCCTGGACTAGCGGGACTCCAAGAGACCCAGTACTTC. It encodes CASSPGLAGLQETQYF. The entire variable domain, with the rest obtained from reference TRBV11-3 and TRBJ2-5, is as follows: EAGVVQSPRYKIIEKKQPVAFWCNPISGHNTLYWYLQNLGQGPELLIRYENEEAVDDSQLPKDRFSAERLKGVDSTLKIQPAELGDSAVYLCASSPGLAGLQETQYFGPGTRLLVL.

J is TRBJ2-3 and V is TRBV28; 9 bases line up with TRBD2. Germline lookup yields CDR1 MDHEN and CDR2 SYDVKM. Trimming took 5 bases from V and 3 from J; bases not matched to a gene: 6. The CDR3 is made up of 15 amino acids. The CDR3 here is CASSPYSGRTDTQYF. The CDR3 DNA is TGTGCCAGCAGTCCTTATAGCGGGAGAACAGATACGCAGTATTTT.

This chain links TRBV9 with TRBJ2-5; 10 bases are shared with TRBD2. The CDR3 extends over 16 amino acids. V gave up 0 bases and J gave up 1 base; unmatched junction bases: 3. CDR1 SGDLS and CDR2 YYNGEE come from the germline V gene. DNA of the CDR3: TGTGCCAGCAGCGTAGCGGCTAGCGGGGGCCAAGAGACCCAGTACTTC. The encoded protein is CASSVAASGGQETQYF.

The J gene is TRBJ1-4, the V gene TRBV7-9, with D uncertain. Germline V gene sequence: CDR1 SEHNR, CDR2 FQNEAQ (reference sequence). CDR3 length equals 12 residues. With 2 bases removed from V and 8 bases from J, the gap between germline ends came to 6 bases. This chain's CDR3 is CASSLLGEKLFF. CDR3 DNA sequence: TGTGCCAGCAGCTTATTGGGGGAAAAACTGTTTTTT.

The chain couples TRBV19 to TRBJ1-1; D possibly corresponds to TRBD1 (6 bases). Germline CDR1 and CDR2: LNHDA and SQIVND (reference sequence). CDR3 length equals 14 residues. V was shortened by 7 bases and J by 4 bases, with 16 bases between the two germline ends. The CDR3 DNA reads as TGTGCCAGTAAGGGTCAGGGGACCCCCACTGAAGCTTTCTTT. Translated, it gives CASKGQGTPTEAFF.